The entry that follows covers one T cell receptor (beta chain) sequence. Its specificity is unknown. The sample belongs to a study of T cell responses to AZD1222 COVID-19 vaccine. CDR3 length: 16 residues. The germline gives CDR1 SGHRS, CDR2 YFSETQ. The junction had 14 bases not matched to a gene; V was cut back by 4 bases and J by 6 bases. Study findings and constraints: An increase in Spike-specific TCR breadth and depth was observed after two AZD1222 doses.

TCRdb keeps only in-frame clones here, not all; method: immunoSEQ multiplex PCR. The sample carries approximately 150,000 clones, roughly 92% recorded once. The study pooled second doses at about 4 or about 12 weeks. The chain couples TRBV5-1 to TRBJ1-2, with 8 bases matching TRBD1. The clonotype was recovered from an adult who received the AZD1222 COVID-19 vaccine. The sample here was peripheral blood, taken 28 days after the second AZD1222 dose. The CDR3 here is CASSGGTGQPIDGYTF. The CDR3 coding sequence is TGCGCCAGCAGCGGTGGGACAGGTCAACCTATCGATGGCTACACCTTC.